This T cell receptor (beta chain) was obtained from a study of spatial heterogeneity in lung cancer. Overall study results and limits: Tumor TCRs that were ubiquitous and expanded showed up in blood more at resection than follow-up.

This CDR3 spans 14 amino acids. In germline, CDR1 is LGHNA, CDR2 YSLEER. V lost 2 bases to trimming and J lost 7 bases, with 9 bases between them. As regards this clonotype: Its target is not known.

TCRdb independently ran MiXCR on the 5' RACE reads; one entry per CDR3 protein. Altogether around 11,000 distinct CDR3 sequences are present, roughly 3.6% being singletons, with the ten largest covering roughly 52%. Time point noted: sample taken at primary tumor resection. Whole RNA came from tumor, nontumor lung or frozen PBMC and was sequenced without being sorted. The sequencing used PBMCs, collected at surgery. The TCR originated in a female donor with early-stage non-small cell lung cancer. V gene TRBV4-3 combines with J gene TRBJ1-6, with D uncertain. The CDR3 spells CASSQWNENSPLHF. CDR3 sequence (DNA): TGCGCCAGCAGCCAATGGAATGAGAATTCACCCCTCCACTTT.